The 21 T cell receptor beta chains below come from one sample, sequenced in a study of blood T cell repertoires in COVID-19. TCRdb's table, derived via immunoSEQ multiplex PCR, lists solely in-frame clones and lacks some. This table has about 350,000 clones, roughly 87% appearing once. The specimen was peripheral blood. The receptors here all came from a woman aged 55-70 years with COVID-19, enrolled during active disease.

The chain joins TRBV19 to TRBJ1-3; D is perhaps TRBD1 (5 bases). Trimming shortened V by 1 base and J by 0 bases, and 13 bases separated the two germline ends. This CDR3 has 17 amino acids. Germline V gene data show CDR1 as LNHDA and CDR2 as SQIVND (reference sequence). The CDR3 region has the DNA TGTGCCAGTAGTATAGCCGCAGGTGGACACTCTGGAAACACCATATATTTT. This sequence encodes CASSIAAGGHSGNTIYF. Full variable domain (outside the CDR3, taken from reference TRBV19 and TRBJ1-3): DGGITQSPKYLFRKEGQNVTLSCEQNLNHDAMYWYRQDPGQGLRLIYYSQIVNDFQKGDIAEGYSVSREKKESFPLTVTSAQKNPTAFYLCASSIAAGGHSGNTIYFGEGSWLTVV.

This sequence joins TRBV7-3 and TRBJ2-3; 9 bases agree with TRBD2. Germline values: CDR1 SGHTA, CDR2 FQGTGA. The CDR3 has 19 amino acids. Germline trimming cut 4 bases from V and 0 bases from J; bases unmatched to any gene: 14. DNA for the CDR3: TGTGCCAGCAGCTCCCGTGGCGGGGGGGCGACCTCTAGCACAGATACGCAGTATTTT. Translation gives CASSSRGGGATSSTDTQYF.

The chain uses TRBV3-1 (or the pseudogene TRBV3-2) and TRBJ2-4; tentatively, D is TRBD1 (7 bases). V was cut by 0 bases and J by 8 bases, with 20 bases left in between. This CDR3 is 17 amino acids long. Germline V gene sequence: CDR1 LGHDT, CDR2 YNNKEL (reference sequence). The CDR3 nucleotides are TGTGCCAGCAGCCAAGAACGGAGGGGGCCGTGGTCGCACATTCAGTACTTC. This encodes CASSQERRGPWSHIQYF.

The V gene is TRBV7-3, the J gene TRBJ2-3; D uncertain. With 2 bases removed from V and 2 bases from J, the gap between germline ends came to 11 bases. This CDR3 comprises 15 residues. Germline-derived CDR1 and CDR2 are SGHTA and FQGTGA. CDR3: CASSLGQSYTDTQYF. CDR3 DNA: TGTGCCAGCAGCTTAGGGCAGAGTTACACAGATACGCAGTATTTT.

The chain recombines TRBV2 with TRBJ1-5; 7 bases are a match to TRBD1. Germline V gene lookup returns CDR1 SNHLY and CDR2 FYNNEI. The CDR3 spans 14 residues. V lost 4 bases and J lost 6; bases outside the gene matches: 6. DNA for the CDR3: TGTGCCAGCAGTGGTGAAGGGGGCCGTCAGCCCCAGCATTTT. Protein sequence: CASSGEGGRQPQHF. Combining the CDR3 with reference TRBV2 and TRBJ1-5 gives the whole variable domain EPEVTQTPSHQVTQMGQEVILRCVPISNHLYFYWYRQILGQKVEFLVSFYNNEISEKSEIFDDQFSVERPDGSNFTLKIRSTKLEDSAMYFCASSGEGGRQPQHFGDGTRLSIL.

CDR3 sequence: CASTSGGAGNNEQFF. In nucleotides, the CDR3 is TGTGCCAGCACCAGCGGGGGGGCGGGGAACAATGAGCAGTTCTTC. The chain couples TRBV27 to TRBJ2-1; TRBD2 agrees at 10 bases. Germline V gives CDR1 MNHEY, CDR2 SMNVEV (reference sequence). This CDR3 is built from 15 residues. Losses at the gene ends were 7 bases for V and 5 bases for J; bases not matched to a gene: 8.

V is TRBV19 and J is TRBJ1-1; the D gene is possibly TRBD1 (5 bases). The V end lost 2 bases, the J end lost 5 bases, and 15 bases lay between the germline ends. This CDR3 is 15 amino acids long. Germline V lookup: CDR1 LNHDA, CDR2 SQIVND (reference sequence). Written as DNA, the CDR3 is TGTGCCAGTAGTATATCGGGGGGGGTCGGGACTGAAGCTTTCTTT. It specifies CASSISGGVGTEAFF.

This rearrangement joins TRBV5-4 to TRBJ1-1; D unresolved. Between the trimmed V and J ends, which lost 2 bases and 3 bases, there was a span of 5 bases. Germline CDR1 and CDR2: SGHNT and YYREEE (reference sequence). This CDR3 spans 12 amino acids. This CDR3 is CASSFSDTEAFF. CDR3 nucleotides: TGTGCCAGCAGCTTTTCGGACACTGAAGCTTTCTTT. The entire variable domain, with the rest obtained from reference TRBV5-4 and TRBJ1-1, is as follows: ETGVTQSPTHLIKTRGQQVTLRCSSQSGHNTVSWYQQALGQGPQFIFQYYREEENGRGNFPPRFSGLQFPNYSSELNVNALELDDSALYLCASSFSDTEAFFGQGTRLTVV.

This clone has just one count. The CDR3 is CASSLAGEAFF. The DNA of the CDR3 is TGCGCCAGCAGCTTGGCGGGAGAAGCTTTCTTT. J is TRBJ1-1 and V is TRBV5-1, with D unresolved. The CDR3 is 11 residues long. The V and J ends lost 0 bases and 8 bases respectively, with 5 bases between them. Germline CDR1 and CDR2: SGHRS and YFSETQ.

This chain joins TRBV6-1 and TRBJ2-7; TRBD1 matches 9 bases. CDR1 and CDR2 from the germline V gene are MNHNS and SASEGT. Trimming removed 6 bases from V and 3 bases from J; junction bases left unmatched: 6. This CDR3 is built from 14 residues. DNA for the CDR3: TGTGCCAGCAGAAACGGACAGGGGAACTACGAGCAGTACTTC. It translates to CASRNGQGNYEQYF.

CDR3 DNA: TGTGCCAGCAGCTTAGGTCGGGGGTCGGCTGAAGCTTTCTTT. As protein: CASSLGRGSAEAFF. V usage is TRBV11-3 and J usage is TRBJ1-1; TRBD1 might be the D (5 bases). Per germline, CDR1 SGHNT and CDR2 YENEEA. The CDR3 is 14 amino acids. Trimming removed 1 base from V and 6 bases from J, with 12 bases in between.

V is TRBV19 and J is TRBJ1-2; D gene unclear. The CDR3 has 12 amino acids. Germline CDR1 reads LNHDA; CDR2 reads SQIVND (reference sequence). V was shortened by 8 bases and J by 0 bases, with 7 bases between the two germline ends. The chain's CDR3 is CASSQANYGYTF. The CDR3 DNA sequence: TGTGCCAGTTCACAAGCTAACTATGGCTACACCTTC.

The gene calls are TRBV18 and TRBJ1-6; no reliable D call. V was cut by 3 bases and J by 7 bases, with 10 bases left in between. The germline CDR1 and CDR2 sequences are KGHSH and LQKENI. This CDR3 has 14 amino acids. CDR3 nucleotides: TGTGCCAGCTCACCCCAATTCGGGAATTCACCCCTCCACTTT. It encodes CASSPQFGNSPLHF.

The chain recombines TRBV28 with TRBJ1-5, with D possibly TRBD1 on 6 matching bases. CDR3 length: 14 amino acids. The V end lost 6 bases, the J end lost 7 bases, and 16 bases lay between the germline ends. Germline V gene data show CDR1 as MDHEN and CDR2 as SYDVKM. The CDR3 coding sequence is TGTGCCAGCAGCCATGCAGGGGCTCACCAGCCCCAGCATTTT. This gives the protein CASSHAGAHQPQHF.

The chain is built from TRBV5-1 and TRBJ1-1, with D maybe TRBD1 (6 bases). The germline V gene has CDR1 SGHRS and CDR2 YFSETQ. Between the trimmed V and J ends, which lost 2 bases and 9 bases, there was a span of 14 bases. The CDR3 sequence is 13 residues long. CDR3 protein: CASSFPGQTQAFF. The CDR3 DNA is TGCGCCAGCAGCTTCCCGGGACAAACCCAAGCTTTCTTT.

The gene calls are TRBV10-3 and TRBJ1-1; D gene unclear. CDR1 ENHRY and CDR2 SYGVKD come from the germline V gene. The CDR3 totals 15 residues. V was shortened by 0 bases and J by 0 bases, with 8 bases between the two germline ends. This CDR3 is CAISESGGLNTEAFF. The CDR3 DNA sequence: TGTGCCATCAGTGAGTCGGGAGGGTTGAACACTGAAGCTTTCTTT.

V and J are TRBV28 and TRBJ1-1, with a tentative D call TRBD1 (6 bases). V lost 10 bases and J 6 bases, leaving 12 bases between the germline ends. There are 11 residues in the CDR3. CDR1 is MDHEN, CDR2 SYDVKM, per germline. The CDR3 DNA reads TGTGCCACCTCAGGGGTGGCTGAAGCTTTCTTT. As protein: CATSGVAEAFF.

The chain employs TRBV27 and TRBJ1-3; a weak D match, TRBD1 (5 bases). With 0 bases removed from V and 2 bases from J, the gap between germline ends came to 8 bases. This CDR3 spans 15 amino acids. CDR1 is MNHEY, CDR2 SMNVEV, per germline (reference sequence). The DNA of the CDR3 is TGTGCCAGCAGTTTATCGGGGGGGACTGGAAACACCATATATTTT. It specifies CASSLSGGTGNTIYF.

This chain links TRBV3-1 (or the pseudogene TRBV3-2) with TRBJ1-6; 8 nucleotides match TRBD1. Looked up from germline, CDR1 is LGHDT and CDR2 is YNNKEL (reference sequence). The CDR3 loop spans 15 amino acids. J was trimmed by 6 bases and V by 2 bases; bases with no gene match: 3. CDR3 amino acids: CASSQMDRANSPLHF. CDR3 in DNA: TGTGCCAGCAGCCAAATGGACAGGGCTAATTCACCCCTCCACTTT.

The chain uses TRBV7-2 and TRBJ2-3; unclear D gene. There are 14 residues in the CDR3. Germline V gene data show CDR1 as SGHTA and CDR2 as FQGNSA. The V end lost 2 bases, the J end lost 4 bases, and 10 bases lay between the germline ends. CDR3 coding DNA: TGTGCCAGCAGCTTAAGTGCCTGGCCAGATACGCAGTATTTT. This gives the protein CASSLSAWPDTQYF.

The rearrangement joins TRBV6-5 to TRBJ2-1; tentative D call: TRBD2 (5 bases). Looked up from germline, CDR1 is MNHEY and CDR2 is SVGAGI. The V end was cut by 2 bases, the J end by 8 bases, with 13 bases between. The CDR3 loop spans 14 amino acids. The CDR3 sequence is CASSYEGGSDEQFF. As DNA, the CDR3 is TGTGCCAGCAGTTACGAAGGCGGGTCGGATGAGCAGTTCTTC.